The 20 T cell receptor beta chains reported below all come from one sample, sequenced in a study of T cells in Graves' hyperthyroidism and ophthalmopathy. There were TCR beta CDR3 regions amplified from RNA transcripts. HTBI primers were used for first-round RT-PCR of the TCR CDR3. TCRdb processed the multiplex PCR reads anew with MiXCR; each CDR3 protein has one entry. The table records 250,000 to 300,000 distinct CDR3 sequences, less than 15% of them present only once. The material sequenced was blood. The receptors were gathered from a young woman with Graves' hyperthyroidism that later progressed to Graves' ophthalmopathy.

Comments on this clonotype: A much larger clone differs from this one at a single base, so this may be a read error. This chain joins TRBV20-1 and TRBJ2-5; 11 bases fit TRBD2. The tail of the sequence fits TRBJ2-1 better, so the J call may be wrong. This CDR3 is built from 16 residues. CDR1 and CDR2 (germline): DFQATT, SNEGSKA (reference sequence). The CDR3 protein is CSARPPPGLAEETQFF. CDR3 nucleotide sequence: TGCAGTGCTAGACCGCCTCCGGGACTAGCGGAGGAGACCCAGTTCTTC.

In this sample, this clonotype turned up many times. This chain joins TRBV6-2 or TRBV6-3 and TRBJ1-2; a possible D gene is TRBD1 (6 bases). Between the trimmed V and J ends, which lost 4 bases and 1 base, there was a span of 13 bases. CDR1 and CDR2 from the germline V gene are MNHEY and SVGEGT. This CDR3 has 15 amino acids. The CDR3 reads CASSLRTVLNYGYTF. The DNA of the CDR3 is TGTGCCAGCAGTTTACGGACAGTACTTAACTATGGCTACACCTTC.

In its sample, this clonotype was seen a few times. A clone one base away is much larger, so this may be a read error. This sequence joins TRBV20-1 and TRBJ2-7; unclear D gene. Trimming removed 4 bases from V and 9 bases from J, with 16 bases in between. The CDR3 totals 12 residues. Germline V gene lookup returns CDR1 DFQATT and CDR2 SNEGSKA (reference sequence). CDR3 amino acids: CSAKRTAEGQYF. The CDR3 DNA follows: TGCAGTGCTAAAAGGACGGCCGAAGGGCAGTACTTC.

The table lists this clonotype with many counts. The gene calls are TRBV3-1 and TRBJ2-5; D is uncertain. CDR1 is LGHDT and CDR2 is YNNKEL in the germline V gene (reference sequence). This CDR3 comprises 12 residues. V was shortened by 1 base and J by 10 bases, with 10 bases between the two germline ends. As DNA, the CDR3 is TGTGCCAGCAGCCAAGTTACCACAGACCAGTACTTC. It codes for CASSQVTTDQYF.

This clonotype was observed many times. The J gene is TRBJ2-1, the V gene TRBV7-9, with TRBD1 as a possible D gene (6 bases). Trimming removed 3 bases at V and 9 bases at J, with 18 bases between. The CDR3 runs 15 residues. CDR1 SEHNR and CDR2 FQNEAQ come from the germline V gene (reference sequence). CDR3 in amino acids: CASSFRGTSAGEQFF. The CDR3 DNA reads TGTGCCAGCAGCTTTAGGGGGACCTCCGCTGGTGAGCAGTTCTTC.

This sequence joins TRBV10-3 and TRBJ1-5; 8 bases agree with TRBD1. CDR3 length: 14 residues. Unmatched junction bases numbered 7, after V lost 6 bases and J lost 6 bases. Germline CDR1 reads ENHRY; CDR2 reads SYGVKD. The CDR3 DNA reads as TGTGCCATCAGCCAACAGGGGGAGGTTCAGCCCCAGCATTTT. Translated: CAISQQGEVQPQHF.

This clonotype has more than one count but fewer than ten. This rearrangement joins TRBV4-1 to TRBJ2-3; 11 nucleotides agree with TRBD1. The J segment lost 4 bases and the V segment lost 7 bases, leaving 4 bases of the junction unmatched. CDR1 and CDR2 from the germline V gene are MGHRA and YSYEKL. There are 14 residues in the CDR3. The CDR3 DNA reads as TGCGCCAGCACCGGGACAGGGGGGGCAGATACGCAGTATTTT. It is translated as CASTGTGGADTQYF.

This clonotype was counted at least ten times. Here the CDR3 reads CASSHPPWGHGYNEQFF. The CDR3 coding sequence is TGTGCCAGCAGCCACCCTCCGTGGGGGCATGGCTACAATGAGCAGTTCTTC. The chain joins TRBV7-8 to TRBJ2-1; a weak D match, TRBD1 (6 bases). The V end lost 5 bases, the J end lost 3 bases, and 20 bases lay between the germline ends. The CDR3 runs to 17 residues. Germline lookup yields CDR1 SGHVS and CDR2 FQNEAQ.

The chain is built from TRBV29-1 and TRBJ2-7; 7 bases map to TRBD2. Looked up from germline, CDR1 is SQVTM and CDR2 is ANQGSEA. The CDR3 totals 12 residues. With 3 bases clipped from V and 6 bases from J, the junction kept 5 bases outside the gene matches. The CDR3, as DNA: TGCAGCGTTGATAGGGGAGGGGTCGAGCAGTACTTC. This sequence encodes CSVDRGGVEQYF.

This clonotype was observed many times. The rearrangement links TRBV28 to TRBJ1-3, with 7 bases that match TRBD1. The junction had 6 bases not matched to a gene; V was cut back by 4 bases and J by 3 bases. This CDR3 is 15 amino acids long. Germline V lookup: CDR1 MDHEN, CDR2 SYDVKM. CDR3: CASSSKGAGGNTIYF. The CDR3 DNA reads TGTGCCAGCAGTTCCAAGGGGGCCGGTGGAAACACCATATATTTT.

The rearrangement uses TRBV12-3 or TRBV12-4 and TRBJ1-2; 9 bases agree with TRBD1. The trim removed 1 base at V and 5 bases at J, leaving 5 bases unmatched. The CDR3 loop spans 15 amino acids. Written as DNA, the CDR3 is TGTGCCAGCAGTTTAGGGACAGGGGCACGGTATGGCTACACCTTC. Its protein product is CASSLGTGARYGYTF.

This clonotype was picked up many times. The chain links TRBV20-1 to TRBJ1-4; D is possibly TRBD1 (5 bases). Trimming shortened V by 3 bases and J by 8 bases, and 19 bases separated the two germline ends. This CDR3 region has 15 residues. Germline V lookup: CDR1 DFQATT, CDR2 SNEGSKA (reference sequence). CDR3 protein: CSASSLSGVEEKLFF. CDR3 nucleotides: TGCAGTGCTAGCAGTCTCTCGGGGGTCGAGGAAAAACTGTTTTTT.

In this sample, this clonotype turned up many times. This chain connects TRBV12-3 or TRBV12-4 to TRBJ1-2; D not resolved. V was clipped by 6 bases and J by 0 bases, with 8 bases between them. This CDR3 has 13 residues. The CDR3 region is CASRYGTNYGYTF. The CDR3 DNA is TGTGCCAGCAGGTACGGAACTAACTATGGCTACACCTTC.

This clonotype was detected many times. This chain joins TRBV30 and TRBJ1-1; no reliable D call. The CDR3 is 12 amino acids. V was shortened by 6 bases and J by 5 bases, with 13 bases between the two germline ends. The germline CDR1 and CDR2 sequences are GTSNPN and SVGIG (reference sequence). CDR3 amino acids: CACLPVGTEAFF. CDR3 in DNA: TGTGCCTGCCTCCCCGTGGGTACTGAAGCTTTCTTT.

Details on this clonotype: One base away lies a much larger clone, so this may be a sequencing read error. The chain links TRBV6-2 or TRBV6-3 to TRBJ2-5, with D unclear. Germline-derived CDR1 and CDR2 are MNHEY and SVGEGT. Trimming took 6 bases from V and 13 from J, leaving 21 bases between them. CDR3 length: 13 residues. CDR3 DNA sequence: TGTGCCAGCAGCGACATAGGATTCCGAGTTGGGTACTTC. It codes for CASSDIGFRVGYF.

Many counts were recorded for this clonotype. The chain links TRBV6-1 to TRBJ2-7, with D possibly TRBD2 on 6 matching bases. Deletions cut 8 bases from V and 6 bases from J, with 23 bases between. Germline-derived CDR1 and CDR2 are MNHNS and SASEGT. The CDR3 contains 15 residues. The CDR3 DNA is TGTGCCAGCTGGGCCGACTACTACGGGGGAGTCGAGCAGTACTTC. Residues: CASWADYYGGVEQYF.

This clonotype has more than one count but fewer than ten. One end of the junction fails to match germline, which may point to a read error. The V call is TRBV5-1, the J call TRBJ2-1; 9 bases match TRBD2. This CDR3 comprises 14 residues. Germline V gene lookup returns CDR1 SGHRS and CDR2 YFSETQ. CDR3 sequence reads: CVSSPSGNYNEQFF. The CDR3 region has the DNA TGCGTCAGCAGCCCTAGCGGGAACTACAATGAGCAGTTCTTC.

This rearrangement joins TRBV6-2 or TRBV6-3 to TRBJ2-2; 11 positions match TRBD2. Trimming cost V 5 bases and J 1 base; bases outside gene matches: 3. CDR1 is MNHEY, CDR2 SVGEGT, per germline. The CDR3 length is 16 residues. The CDR3 protein is CASSSLAGGNTGELFF. CDR3 nucleotide sequence: TGTGCCAGCAGTAGCCTAGCGGGAGGGAACACCGGGGAGCTGTTTTTT.

This clonotype has ten or more counts. Written as DNA, the CDR3 is TGTGCCAGCAGCTTGGCGACAGGGGGCTGGAATGAGCAGTTCTTC. Translating it yields CASSLATGGWNEQFF. The genes are TRBV7-3 and TRBJ2-1; 10 nucleotides agree with TRBD1. With V trimmed by 3 bases and J by 7 bases, 6 bases remained unmatched. The germline gives CDR1 SGHTA, CDR2 FQGTGA. This CDR3 comprises 15 residues.

In this sample, this clonotype turned up a few times. J is TRBJ2-5 and V is TRBV25-1; D is perhaps TRBD2 (5 bases). The V gene's germline CDR1 is MGHDK and CDR2 SYGVNS. Trimming took 5 bases from V and 5 from J, leaving 12 bases between them. This CDR3 has 13 amino acids. CDR3 residues: CASSFSGYETQYF. The CDR3 nucleotides read TGTGCCAGCAGTTTTTCGGGGTACGAGACCCAGTACTTC.